This T cell receptor (beta chain) appears in the sequencing data of a study of cytomegalovirus exposure and HLA in healthy donors. The V segment lost 3 bases and the J segment 0 bases; nucleotides outside the gene matches: 1. CDR1 is SGDLS and CDR2 is YYNGEE in the germline V gene. This CDR3 has 15 amino acids. The primer mix had 60 Vbeta and 13 Jbeta primers. Sequencing used immunoSEQ multiplex PCR; TCRdb keeps in-frame clones, though not all of them. The data show 100,000 to 150,000 clones, 80% seen once. Sequenced input: PBMCs. This chain uses TRBV9 with TRBJ2-1; 9 bases are shared with TRBD2. The TCR was taken from a man in his forties or fifties in good health and CMV-seronegative. The CDR3 loop is CASSGSGSSYNEQFF. DNA of the CDR3: TGTGCCAGCAGCGGTAGCGGGAGCTCCTACAATGAGCAGTTCTTC. Looking up the rest from reference TRBV9 and TRBJ2-1 gives the full variable domain: DSGVTQTPKHLITATGQRVTLRCSPRSGDLSVYWYQQSLDQGLQFLIQYYNGEERAKGNILERFSAQQFPDLHSELNLSSLELGDSALYFCASSGSGSSYNEQFFGPGTRLTVL.